The rows below give T cell receptor beta chains drawn from one sample of a study of T cells in tumors after PD-1 blockade. Repertoires were generated with immunoSEQ multiplex PCR, while TCRdb's copy carries only in-frame clones and drops some. The sample has some 60,000 clones, about four fifths seen once. The starting material was PBMCs, obtained before anti-PD-1 treatment. The receptors derive from a human donor with basal cell carcinoma. CDR3s include the opening cysteine and the closing phenylalanine or tryptophan. D genes are given only for firm matches. Clone sizes are given selectively: once, few, many, or a class where the clone is expanded.

clone_size d_call j_call v_call cdr3_aa
NA TRBD1 TRBJ1-2 TRBV30 CAWSVTGDYGYTF
NA NA TRBJ1-6 TRBV9 CASSARQPYNSPLHF
NA NA TRBJ1-4 TRBV5-6 CASSSTGTNEKLFF
NA TRBD1 TRBJ2-7 TRBV2 CASSIYRTGVSYEQYF
NA NA TRBJ1-2 TRBV6-5 CASTFVYGYTF
NA NA TRBJ1-6 TRBV30 CAWGAPAPLHF
NA NA TRBJ1-1 TRBV30 CAWREDNTEAFF
NA TRBD2 TRBJ2-1 TRBV15 CATSGGEGAGGGEQFF
NA TRBD1 TRBJ2-1 TRBV4-2 CASSQEVGTANNEQFF
NA NA TRBJ2-5 TRBV7-8 CASTPRRYQETQYF
NA NA TRBJ2-2 TRBV5-1 CATKQGSVDGELFF
NA TRBD1 TRBJ1-1 TRBV2 CASSFSGTGGTEAFF
NA NA TRBJ1-6 TRBV13 CASSLAAGSNSPLHF
NA TRBD1 TRBJ1-2 TRBV2 CASSEAGQGNYGYTF
NA NA TRBJ2-1 TRBV30 CASGYAYNEQFF
NA NA TRBJ1-1 TRBV7-3 CASSPDPTFPLAFF
NA TRBD1 TRBJ1-6 TRBV15 CATSTGDRRNSPLHF
NA TRBD1 TRBJ2-2 TRBV19 CASSAPGRGPNTGELFF
NA TRBD2 TRBJ2-1 TRBV12-5 CASAPLASGGVEQFF
NA NA TRBJ1-5 TRBV30 CAWSPRTRTLSNQPQHF
NA TRBD1 TRBJ1-1 TRBV6-6 CASNDRVGNTEAFF
NA TRBD2 TRBJ2-5 TRBV29-1 CSVVWSGGGAETQYF
NA NA TRBJ2-7 TRBV30 CAWTRPGISYEQYF
NA TRBD2 TRBJ2-1 TRBV30 CASSTSSGGHNEQFF
NA NA TRBJ2-4 TRBV5-4 CASKEGPAQYF
NA NA TRBJ2-6 TRBV3-1/TRBV3-2 CASSQWSSGANVLTF
NA NA TRBJ1-1 TRBV10-1 CASRQHPREAFF
NA NA TRBJ2-1 TRBV5-1 CASSLAGNEQFF
NA NA TRBJ1-1 TRBV29-1 CSADRDTRNTEAFF
NA TRBD1 TRBJ1-2 TRBV6-1 CASSEGLKGTGGPNYGYTF
NA NA TRBJ1-2 TRBV4-2 CASSQDTGGYTF
NA NA TRBJ2-2 TRBV7-3 CASSRGSEPGELFF
NA NA TRBJ1-3 TRBV9 CASSRRSDLSGNTIYF
NA NA TRBJ1-4 TRBV3-1/TRBV3-2 CASSQDAGTYEKLFF
NA TRBD1 TRBJ1-4 TRBV27 CASSFQGAREKLFF
NA NA TRBJ2-1 TRBV6-5 CASGHSGWAYNEQFF
NA TRBD2 TRBJ2-1 TRBV10-3 CAISERLAGARPARNEQFF
NA TRBD1 TRBJ1-3 TRBV4-1 CASSQDWATGLSGNTIYF
NA TRBD1 TRBJ2-1 TRBV12-3/TRBV12-4 CASSTDRGEQFF
NA TRBD2 TRBJ2-3 TRBV7-6 CASSSSGGVKDTQYF
NA NA TRBJ1-6 TRBV18 CASSPADLVNSPLHF
NA NA TRBJ1-1 TRBV19 CASLPQGPTPNTEAFF
NA TRBD2 TRBJ2-5 TRBV7-3 CASSSTSRETQYF
few NA TRBJ2-1 TRBV7-3 CASSPFSGGGNEQFF
NA TRBD1 TRBJ1-1 TRBV18 CASSPTGGGTEAFF
NA TRBD1 TRBJ1-1 TRBV7-3 CASSLGQGVTEAFF
NA NA TRBJ1-4 TRBV2 CASKRLINEKLFF
NA NA TRBJ1-1 TRBV18 CASSPQSGWNTEAFF
NA TRBD1 TRBJ1-1 TRBV18 CASSQGGRGETEAFF
NA TRBD1 TRBJ2-7 TRBV19 CASGTGTGNSYEQYF
NA TRBD2 TRBJ2-1 TRBV5-1 CASSSALAGAGYNEQFF
NA NA TRBJ1-3 TRBV5-5 CASSPGPISGNTIYF
NA NA TRBJ1-1 TRBV7-2 CASLKGHGNTEAFF
NA NA TRBJ2-3 TRBV5-1 CASRDRQGDTQYF